This T cell receptor (beta chain) was profiled in a study of cytomegalovirus exposure and HLA in healthy donors. Study results and caveats: There were some public TCRs occurring in many donors, but most TCR sequences were rare. Overall, some 160 TCR beta chains were annotated as cytomegalovirus-associated. A later analysis found first-cohort TCR clusters tended to co-occur in the 110 or so validation repertoires.

Of note for this clone: Its antigen is not known.

Trimming at V came to 4 bases and at J to 0 bases, leaving 6 bases not matched to a gene. This CDR3 is built from 16 residues. Germline CDR1 reads ENHRY; CDR2 reads SYGVKD. The table came from immunoSEQ multiplex PCR; TCRdb's copy has only in-frame clones and leaves some out. The table shows 150,000 to 200,000 clones, with less than 90% occurring only once. The source of this sequence is a woman younger than 30 in good health and CMV-seronegative. This rearrangement joins TRBV10-3 to TRBJ2-7, with TRBD1 identical over 10 bases. The specimen was PBMCs. CDR3 amino acids: CAISAGDRGASYEQYF. The CDR3 bases are TGTGCCATCAGTGCGGGGGACAGGGGAGCCTCCTACGAGCAGTACTTC.